Here is one T cell receptor (beta chain) with its context. This specimen comes from a study of blood T cell repertoires in COVID-19. Study-wide context: Researchers got acute and convalescent COVID-19 samples from the United States, Italy and Spain. PBMCs, B-cell-depleted T cells, or T cells provided the cDNA or gDNA that made up the material.

As originally analysed: Estimation of nucleated cell counts relied on the amplification of reference gene primers. Generated by immunoSEQ multiplex PCR, the TCRdb table keeps only in-frame clones and is missing some. That table is the source of V, J and clone size, and D and trimming were worked out from the DNA. The sample holds about 190,000 clones; about nine tenths are singletons and the top ten take around 1.1%. The source material was peripheral blood. This clonotype originated in a man aged 25 to 40 with acute or convalescent COVID-19.

CDR3 in DNA: TGTGCCTGGAGTGTAGACAGAAACACTGAAGCTTTCTTT. Translation: CAWSVDRNTEAFF. V and J are TRBV30 and TRBJ1-1, with a possible D match to TRBD1 (5 bases). Per germline, CDR1 GTSNPN and CDR2 SVGIG (reference sequence). The CDR3 extends over 13 amino acids. V lost 0 bases and J lost 2, with 7 bases in between.